Detailed here is one T cell receptor beta chain. This specimen belongs to a study of beta chain features in type 1 diabetes. Expressed TCRB transcripts were sequenced, since all the RNA that had been isolated was reverse transcribed. Naive, central memory and regulatory T cell samples averaged roughly 3.6 million reads. Assay used: immunoSEQ multiplex PCR; TCRdb lists only in-frame clones, some missing. Found here are 850,000 to 900,000 clones, 15% to 20% of them singletons; the top ten hold 0.023%. The receptor's source is a woman younger than 35 in good health. Sequenced: naive CD4+ T cells from blood.

The CDR3 DNA is TGTGCCACCAGCGCAAACCCGATTGACCAGACGCGACCTCATGAAGCTTTCTTT. This codes for CATSANPIDQTRPHEAFF. The chain couples TRBV15 to TRBJ1-1; no definite D call. This CDR3 is 18 amino acids long. V was clipped by 5 bases and J by 7 bases, with 29 bases between them. CDR1 is LNHNV and CDR2 is YYDKDF in the germline V gene (reference sequence).